The 13 T cell receptor beta chains listed next were all sequenced from one sample in a study of response to subunit inactivated influenza vaccine. A single record per CDR3 protein comes from TCRdb applying MiXCR to the RT-PCR reads. This sample has 750,000 to 850,000 distinct CDR3 sequences, with less than 20% found just once. Material: PBMCs from blood, obtained around 5 days after vaccination. These receptors all come from a man between 45 and 60 years old who received an inactivated influenza vaccine.

This clonotype was seen at least ten times. J is TRBJ2-2 and V is TRBV20-1, with D uncertain. The V gene lost 0 bases and the J gene lost 3 bases, with 5 bases spanning the gap. Germline-derived CDR1 and CDR2 are DFQATT and SNEGSKA (reference sequence). The CDR3 is 13 amino acids. The CDR3 sequence is CSARDLYTGELFF. The CDR3 DNA is TGCAGTGCTAGAGATCTTTACACCGGGGAGCTGTTTTTT.

In this sample, this clonotype turned up many times. This chain uses TRBV12-3 or TRBV12-4 with TRBJ2-4, with 10 bases identical to TRBD2. This CDR3 comprises 14 residues. The junction had 5 bases not matched to a gene; V was cut back by 5 bases and J by 7 bases. The CDR3 loop reads CASSPSAGGNIQYF. The CDR3 coding sequence is TGTGCCAGCAGTCCATCAGCGGGAGGGAACATTCAGTACTTC.

The V and J genes are TRBV7-2 and TRBJ1-5; 7 positions agree with TRBD1. Trimming took 5 bases from V and 6 from J; bases not matched to a gene: 4. CDR3 length equals 13 residues. Germline V lookup: CDR1 SGHTA, CDR2 FQGNSA. The CDR3 sequence is CASSGQAVQPQHF. In DNA form, the CDR3 reads TGTGCCAGCAGCGGACAGGCGGTTCAGCCCCAGCATTTT.

This chain uses TRBV14 with TRBJ2-1, with D maybe TRBD1 (6 bases). Germline-derived CDR1 and CDR2 are SGHDN and FVKESK. The CDR3 has 14 residues. The germline V and J ends were trimmed by 2 bases and 10 bases, with 15 bases remaining between them. The CDR3 sequence: CASSQHRGSGEQFF. CDR3 in DNA: TGTGCCAGCAGCCAACATAGGGGGTCGGGCGAGCAGTTCTTC.

This clonotype is termed medium-sized. The chain couples TRBV20-1 to TRBJ2-5; TRBD2 might be the D (6 bases). This CDR3 has 14 amino acids. Germline CDR1 and CDR2: DFQATT and SNEGSKA (reference sequence). Trimming shortened V by 4 bases and J by 2 bases, and 14 bases separated the two germline ends. The CDR3 DNA reads TGCAGTGCTACCCAAGCGGGCCAGCAAGAGACCCAGTACTTC. The encoded protein is CSATQAGQQETQYF.

The chain is built from TRBV20-1 and TRBJ1-4, with D possibly matching TRBD1 (6 bases). V was shortened by 6 bases and J by 11 bases, with 25 bases between the two germline ends. CDR1 and CDR2 from the germline V gene are DFQATT and SNEGSKA (reference sequence). There are 15 residues in the CDR3. Here the CDR3 reads CSASRRGRPQGKLFF. The DNA of the CDR3 is TGCAGTGCCAGCAGGCGGGGGCGTCCTCAGGGGAAACTGTTTTTT.

The rearrangement links TRBV5-1 to TRBJ2-5, with 9 bases lining up with TRBD2. Germline CDR1 reads SGHRS; CDR2 reads YFSETQ. The J segment lost 4 bases and the V segment lost 0 bases, leaving 4 bases of the junction unmatched. This CDR3 is 15 amino acids long. Written as DNA, the CDR3 is TGCGCCAGCAGCTTGGGCGGGAGGGCTACAGAGACCCAGTACTTC. It translates to CASSLGGRATETQYF.

The chain recombines TRBV10-3 with TRBJ2-7; a possible D gene is TRBD2 (6 bases). V gave up 6 bases and J gave up 3 bases, with 18 bases separating them. CDR1 is ENHRY and CDR2 is SYGVKD in the germline V gene. This CDR3 spans 15 amino acids. The CDR3: CAIRRAAGGVYEQYF. The CDR3 DNA follows: TGTGCCATCAGACGGGCAGCGGGTGGAGTCTACGAGCAGTACTTC.

This clonotype was recorded a few times. The chain joins TRBV5-1 to TRBJ2-1; D gene unclear. Per germline, CDR1 SGHRS and CDR2 YFSETQ. The V end was cut by 0 bases, the J end by 8 bases, with 18 bases between. The CDR3 spans 16 residues. DNA for the CDR3: TGCGCCAGCAGCTTGGTTTTGGGGTCCGGCCTTCATGAGCAGTTCTTC. Amino acid sequence: CASSLVLGSGLHEQFF.

This clonotype has a handful of counts. The chain joins TRBV6-1 to TRBJ1-6; D might be TRBD1 (5 bases). The CDR3 loop spans 14 amino acids. Looked up from germline, CDR1 is MNHNS and CDR2 is SASEGT. Deletions cut 10 bases from V and 4 bases from J, with 14 bases between. CDR3 bases: TGTGCCATCTCACAGGATGCTTATAATTCACCCCTCCACTTT. It encodes CAISQDAYNSPLHF.

There are a few counts of this clonotype. The chain combines TRBV7-9 with TRBJ1-1; D not resolved. Germline V gene lookup returns CDR1 SEHNR and CDR2 FQNEAQ (reference sequence). This CDR3 spans 12 amino acids. With 5 bases removed from V and 6 bases from J, the gap between germline ends came to 10 bases. CDR3: CASSPNEAEAFF. The CDR3 bases are TGTGCCAGCAGCCCAAATGAGGCTGAAGCTTTCTTT.

The chain combines TRBV6-1 with TRBJ2-1; TRBD1 is a possible D gene (5 bases). This CDR3 has 15 residues. From germline, CDR1 is MNHNS and CDR2 SASEGT. V was shortened by 6 bases and J by 2 bases, with 14 bases between the two germline ends. The CDR3 reads CASSPLQAAYNEQFF. In nucleotides, the CDR3 is TGTGCCAGCAGCCCCCTACAGGCAGCCTACAATGAGCAGTTCTTC.

V gene TRBV6-1 combines with J gene TRBJ1-6, with TRBD1 matching over 9 bases. The trim removed 10 bases at V and 8 bases at J, leaving 12 bases unmatched. CDR3 length: 15 amino acids. CDR1 is MNHNS, CDR2 SASEGT, per germline. The CDR3 loop reads CATGQGPRWDSPLHF. Written as DNA, the CDR3 is TGTGCCACGGGACAGGGACCCCGATGGGATTCACCCCTCCACTTT.